This is a list of T cell receptor beta chains from one sample in a study of OX40 agonist ivuxolimab in advanced cancers. The assay was immunoSEQ multiplex PCR, and TCRdb's table has in-frame clones only and misses some. This table holds about 94,000 clones, 80% to 90% found once. The specimen was CD4+ or CD8+ T cells sorted from blood, collected in a trial of the OX40 agonist ivuxolimab. These receptors all stem from an adult with an advanced solid tumor such as melanoma, head and neck, liver or kidney cancer. CDR3s include the opening cysteine and the closing phenylalanine or tryptophan. Each record gives: V gene, J gene, clone size, D gene, CDR3 protein, CDR3 DNA. D genes are given only for firm matches. Expanded clones are given a class, and other clones once, few, many or no size at all.

v_gene: TRBV7-2; j_gene: TRBJ2-7; abundance: NA; d_gene: TRBD2; CDR3aa: CASSSLGLAVNEQYF; CDR3nt: TGTGCCAGCAGCTCACTGGGACTAGCGGTCAACGAGCAGTACTTC
v_gene: TRBV5-1; j_gene: TRBJ2-4; abundance: NA; d_gene: TRBD1; CDR3aa: CASSSQGARGKNIQYF; CDR3nt: TGCGCCAGCAGCTCGCAGGGGGCGCGGGGCAAAAACATTCAGTACTTC
v_gene: TRBV11-2; j_gene: TRBJ1-1; abundance: NA; d_gene: TRBD1; CDR3aa: CASSLDRTGRAFF; CDR3nt: TGTGCCAGCAGCTTAGACCGGACAGGGAGAGCTTTCTTT
v_gene: TRBV28; j_gene: TRBJ1-1; abundance: NA; d_gene: NA; CDR3aa: CASSRPGRTEAFF; CDR3nt: TGTGCCAGCAGCCGTCCCGGGAGGACTGAAGCTTTCTTT
v_gene: TRBV9; j_gene: TRBJ2-7; abundance: few; d_gene: TRBD1; CDR3aa: CASSPHGTGDAYEQYF; CDR3nt: TGTGCCAGCAGCCCCCATGGGACAGGGGATGCCTACGAGCAGTACTTC
v_gene: TRBV4-2; j_gene: TRBJ2-2; abundance: NA; d_gene: TRBD2; CDR3aa: CASSQEGLGNGELFF; CDR3nt: TGTGCCAGCAGCCAAGAGGGACTAGGGAACGGGGAGCTGTTTTTT
v_gene: TRBV18; j_gene: TRBJ1-6; abundance: NA; d_gene: TRBD1; CDR3aa: CASSPRDSTNSPLHF; CDR3nt: TGTGCCAGCTCACCGAGGGACAGCACCAATTCACCCCTCCACTTT
v_gene: TRBV30; j_gene: TRBJ1-1; abundance: NA; d_gene: TRBD1; CDR3aa: CAWRPTGTGLITEAFF; CDR3nt: TGTGCCTGGAGACCTACTGGGACAGGGCTTATCACTGAAGCTTTCTTT
v_gene: TRBV4-1; j_gene: TRBJ1-4; abundance: NA; d_gene: TRBD1; CDR3aa: CASSPRDSEKLFF; CDR3nt: TGCGCCAGCAGCCCCCGGGACAGTGAAAAACTGTTTTTT
v_gene: TRBV2; j_gene: TRBJ1-4; abundance: NA; d_gene: TRBD1; CDR3aa: CASSELTGTNEKLFF; CDR3nt: TGTGCCAGCAGTGAGCTGACAGGGACTAATGAAAAACTGTTTTTT
v_gene: TRBV7-6; j_gene: TRBJ2-5; abundance: few; d_gene: NA; CDR3aa: CASSLVQETQYF; CDR3nt: TGTGCCAGCAGCTTAGTCCAAGAGACCCAGTACTTC
v_gene: TRBV11-2; j_gene: TRBJ2-7; abundance: NA; d_gene: NA; CDR3aa: CASRLWDYEQYF; CDR3nt: TGTGCCAGCAGGTTGTGGGATTACGAGCAGTACTTC
v_gene: TRBV4-3; j_gene: TRBJ2-1; abundance: NA; d_gene: NA; CDR3aa: CASSQDPSFGYGMVF; CDR3nt: TGCGCCAGCAGCCAAGACCCCTCCTTTGGGTACGGGATGGTCTTC
v_gene: TRBV11-1; j_gene: TRBJ1-2; abundance: NA; d_gene: TRBD1; CDR3aa: CASSLDRGYGYTF; CDR3nt: TGTGCCAGCAGCTTAGACAGGGGTTACGGCTACACCTTC
v_gene: TRBV7-9; j_gene: TRBJ2-7; abundance: NA; d_gene: NA; CDR3aa: CASTLGGADRAYEQYF; CDR3nt: TGTGCCAGCACCCTTGGGGGGGCTGATAGGGCCTACGAGCAGTACTTC
v_gene: TRBV10-3; j_gene: TRBJ1-3; abundance: NA; d_gene: TRBD1; CDR3aa: CAISTDRGTRDTIYF; CDR3nt: TGTGCCATCAGTACCGACAGGGGGACTCGAGACACCATATATTTT
v_gene: TRBV2; j_gene: TRBJ2-3; abundance: NA; d_gene: TRBD2; CDR3aa: CASRERGGFTDTQYF; CDR3nt: TGTGCCAGCAGGGAGCGGGGGGGATTCACAGATACGCAGTATTTT
v_gene: TRBV7-6; j_gene: TRBJ2-3; abundance: NA; d_gene: NA; CDR3aa: CASSLARDTDTQYF; CDR3nt: TGTGCCAGCAGCTTAGCTCGGGACACAGATACGCAGTATTTT
v_gene: TRBV6-1; j_gene: TRBJ1-2; abundance: NA; d_gene: NA; CDR3aa: CASKANYGYTF; CDR3nt: TGTGCCAGCAAGGCTAACTATGGCTACACCTTC
v_gene: TRBV10-2; j_gene: TRBJ1-1; abundance: NA; d_gene: NA; CDR3aa: CATTARERRMNTEAFF; CDR3nt: TGCGCCACCACGGCAAGGGAGAGGAGGATGAACACTGAAGCTTTCTTT
v_gene: TRBV15; j_gene: TRBJ1-5; abundance: few; d_gene: TRBD1; CDR3aa: CATSEDRATNQPQHF; CDR3nt: TGTGCCACCAGCGAAGACAGGGCTACCAATCAGCCCCAGCATTTT
v_gene: TRBV9; j_gene: TRBJ1-2; abundance: NA; d_gene: NA; CDR3aa: CASSRDGYGYTF; CDR3nt: TGTGCCAGCAGCCGAGACGGATATGGCTACACCTTC
v_gene: TRBV4-2; j_gene: TRBJ1-5; abundance: NA; d_gene: TRBD1; CDR3aa: CASSQETGTDNQPQHF; CDR3nt: TGTGCCAGCAGCCAAGAAACGGGGACAGACAATCAGCCCCAGCATTTT
v_gene: TRBV6-1; j_gene: TRBJ1-5; abundance: NA; d_gene: TRBD1; CDR3aa: CASSEQGDQPQHF; CDR3nt: TGTGCCAGCAGTGAACAGGGGGATCAGCCCCAGCATTTT
v_gene: TRBV6-1; j_gene: TRBJ1-1; abundance: NA; d_gene: NA; CDR3aa: CASSEGVTNTEAFF; CDR3nt: TGTGCCAGCAGTGAAGGGGTGACGAACACTGAAGCTTTCTTT
v_gene: TRBV11-3; j_gene: TRBJ2-2; abundance: NA; d_gene: NA; CDR3aa: CASSLMGPPGELFF; CDR3nt: TGTGCCAGCAGCTTAATGGGACCCCCGGGGGAGCTGTTTTTT
v_gene: TRBV2; j_gene: TRBJ2-3; abundance: NA; d_gene: NA; CDR3aa: CASREDTQYF; CDR3nt: TGTGCCAGCAGGGAGGATACGCAGTATTTT
v_gene: TRBV5-5; j_gene: TRBJ1-2; abundance: NA; d_gene: NA; CDR3aa: CASSLIEGARGGYTF; CDR3nt: TGTGCCAGCAGCTTGATTGAAGGGGCACGAGGGGGCTACACCTTC
v_gene: TRBV9; j_gene: TRBJ1-2; abundance: NA; d_gene: TRBD1; CDR3aa: CASSVGTGGLANYGYTF; CDR3nt: TGTGCCAGCAGCGTAGGGACAGGGGGCCTGGCTAACTATGGCTACACCTTC
v_gene: TRBV19; j_gene: TRBJ1-1; abundance: few; d_gene: NA; CDR3aa: CASSGGLGNTEAFF; CDR3nt: TGTGCCAGTAGTGGGGGTCTAGGGAACACTGAAGCTTTCTTT
v_gene: TRBV10-3; j_gene: TRBJ1-5; abundance: NA; d_gene: NA; CDR3aa: CAISEEGGNRGQPQHF; CDR3nt: TGTGCCATCAGTGAAGAGGGGGGCAATCGCGGTCAGCCCCAGCATTTT
v_gene: TRBV9; j_gene: TRBJ1-6; abundance: NA; d_gene: NA; CDR3aa: CASSALNYSPLHF; CDR3nt: TGTGCCAGCAGCGCCTTAAATTATTCACCCCTCCACTTT
v_gene: TRBV6-4; j_gene: TRBJ2-3; abundance: NA; d_gene: TRBD1; CDR3aa: CASRKEGDRGTQYF; CDR3nt: TGTGCCAGCAGGAAGGAGGGGGACAGGGGAACGCAGTATTTT
v_gene: TRBV9; j_gene: TRBJ1-2; abundance: NA; d_gene: NA; CDR3aa: CASSVAPGDYGYTF; CDR3nt: TGTGCCAGCAGCGTAGCGCCAGGAGACTATGGCTACACCTTC
v_gene: TRBV19; j_gene: TRBJ1-5; abundance: NA; d_gene: TRBD1; CDR3aa: CASSSGTGPRNQPQHF; CDR3nt: TGTGCCAGTAGTTCAGGGACAGGGCCTCGCAATCAGCCCCAGCATTTT
v_gene: TRBV11-3; j_gene: TRBJ2-3; abundance: NA; d_gene: TRBD2; CDR3aa: CASSRGGSTDTQYF; CDR3nt: TGTGCCAGCAGCCGCGGGGGTAGCACAGATACGCAGTATTTT
v_gene: TRBV7-2; j_gene: TRBJ2-1; abundance: NA; d_gene: TRBD1; CDR3aa: CASSLNRGEQFF; CDR3nt: TGTGCCAGCAGCTTAAACAGGGGTGAGCAGTTCTTC
v_gene: TRBV5-1; j_gene: TRBJ1-1; abundance: NA; d_gene: NA; CDR3aa: CASSLASGGYTEAFF; CDR3nt: TGCGCCAGCAGCTTGGCCTCGGGGGGCTACACTGAAGCTTTCTTT
v_gene: TRBV14; j_gene: TRBJ2-4; abundance: NA; d_gene: TRBD1; CDR3aa: CASSQTTGTGFGRWF; CDR3nt: TGTGCCAGCAGCCAAACGACCGGGACAGGGTTCGGGAGATGGTTC
v_gene: TRBV6-5; j_gene: TRBJ2-5; abundance: NA; d_gene: TRBD2; CDR3aa: CASRALAGGRETQYF; CDR3nt: TGTGCCAGCAGAGCTCTAGCGGGGGGCAGAGAGACCCAGTACTTC
v_gene: TRBV6-6; j_gene: TRBJ2-7; abundance: once; d_gene: TRBD2; CDR3aa: CASAGLATEQYF; CDR3nt: TGTGCCAGCGCTGGACTAGCTACCGAGCAGTACTTC
v_gene: TRBV5-4; j_gene: TRBJ1-2; abundance: NA; d_gene: TRBD1; CDR3aa: CASSPAGGASRGYTF; CDR3nt: TGTGCCAGCAGCCCAGCAGGGGGCGCCTCCCGCGGCTACACCTTC
v_gene: TRBV30; j_gene: TRBJ1-2; abundance: NA; d_gene: NA; CDR3aa: CAWARVLGYTF; CDR3nt: TGTGCCTGGGCGCGGGTTTTAGGCTACACCTTC
v_gene: TRBV19; j_gene: TRBJ2-2; abundance: NA; d_gene: NA; CDR3aa: CASSIREVTGELFF; CDR3nt: TGTGCCAGTAGTATAAGAGAAGTCACCGGGGAGCTGTTTTTT
v_gene: TRBV30; j_gene: TRBJ2-7; abundance: NA; d_gene: NA; CDR3aa: CAWSPAGHEQYF; CDR3nt: TGTGCCTGGAGTCCCGCGGGACACGAGCAGTACTTC
v_gene: TRBV27; j_gene: TRBJ1-2; abundance: NA; d_gene: NA; CDR3aa: CASRSSGRINYGYTF; CDR3nt: TGTGCCAGCAGAAGTTCCGGCAGAATAAACTATGGCTACACCTTC
v_gene: TRBV5-1; j_gene: TRBJ2-1; abundance: NA; d_gene: TRBD1; CDR3aa: CASSLPGTEYNEQFF; CDR3nt: TGCGCCAGCAGCTTACCCGGGACAGAATACAATGAGCAGTTCTTC
v_gene: TRBV11-3; j_gene: TRBJ2-3; abundance: NA; d_gene: NA; CDR3aa: CASSLTGNTQYF; CDR3nt: TGTGCCAGCAGCTTAACAGGGAATACGCAGTATTTT
v_gene: TRBV18; j_gene: TRBJ2-7; abundance: NA; d_gene: TRBD1; CDR3aa: CASSPPDRELYEQYF; CDR3nt: TGTGCCAGCTCACCACCAGACAGGGAGTTGTACGAGCAGTACTTC
v_gene: TRBV11-2; j_gene: TRBJ2-1; abundance: NA; d_gene: NA; CDR3aa: CASSPDSLREQFF; CDR3nt: TGTGCCAGCAGCCCCGACAGTTTAAGGGAGCAGTTCTTC
v_gene: TRBV7-9; j_gene: TRBJ1-2; abundance: NA; d_gene: TRBD1; CDR3aa: CASSLAGTDYGYTF; CDR3nt: TGTGCCAGCAGCTTAGCGGGGACAGACTATGGCTACACCTTC